A selection of T cell receptor beta chains follows, all from one sample in a study of resident and recirculating memory T cells in vitiligo. Some clones are missing from TCRdb's copy, which holds only in-frame ones; the method was immunoSEQ multiplex PCR. The table records 40,000 to 45,000 clones, 92% of them present only once. The source material was blood. These receptors were collected from a male donor with vitiligo. Both conserved end residues are part of each CDR3. Each record gives: J gene, V gene, D gene, clone size, CDR3 DNA, CDR3 protein. The D gene is left open where the match is weak. Only some rows state a clone size, as once, few, many or a class for expanded clones.

j_gene: TRBJ2-1
v_gene: TRBV30
d_gene: .
abundance: .
CDR3nt: TGTGCCTGGAGTGTCTCGGGGACCTACAATGAGCAGTTCTTC
CDR3aa: CAWSVSGTYNEQFF

j_gene: TRBJ1-2
v_gene: TRBV5-1
d_gene: .
abundance: .
CDR3nt: TGCGCCAGCAGCTATACAAGCGCACCGACTAACTATGGCTACACCTTC
CDR3aa: CASSYTSAPTNYGYTF

j_gene: TRBJ2-5
v_gene: TRBV9
d_gene: TRBD1
abundance: .
CDR3nt: TGTGCCAGCAGCGTAGCTTGGGACAGGGGGCGAGAGACCCAGTACTTC
CDR3aa: CASSVAWDRGRETQYF

j_gene: TRBJ1-6
v_gene: TRBV6-5
d_gene: .
abundance: .
CDR3nt: TGTGCCAGCCGACTTGGGAGTAATTCACCCCTCCACTTT
CDR3aa: CASRLGSNSPLHF

j_gene: TRBJ1-6
v_gene: TRBV15
d_gene: .
abundance: .
CDR3nt: TGTGCCACCAGCCCTGATGGACTGTTCAATTCACCCCTCCACTTT
CDR3aa: CATSPDGLFNSPLHF

j_gene: TRBJ1-5
v_gene: TRBV19
d_gene: .
abundance: once
CDR3nt: TGTGCCAGTATCCCAACGGGACAATTTCTCAATCAGCCCCAGCATTTT
CDR3aa: CASIPTGQFLNQPQHF

j_gene: TRBJ1-6
v_gene: TRBV15
d_gene: .
abundance: .
CDR3nt: TGTGCCACCAGCCAAAGGGGGTTCTCACCCCTCCACTTT
CDR3aa: CATSQRGFSPLHF

j_gene: TRBJ1-4
v_gene: TRBV29-1
d_gene: .
abundance: .
CDR3nt: TGCAGCGTTCTGGGCTCATCTAATGAAAAACTGTTTTTT
CDR3aa: CSVLGSSNEKLFF

j_gene: TRBJ2-5
v_gene: TRBV5-1
d_gene: .
abundance: .
CDR3nt: TGCGCCAGCAGCTCCGGGCCCCTAGAGGGAGGGACCCAGTACTTC
CDR3aa: CASSSGPLEGGTQYF

j_gene: TRBJ2-7
v_gene: TRBV7-6
d_gene: TRBD1
abundance: .
CDR3nt: TGTGCCAGCAGCCTCAATCCCGGGACAGGGAAGCACGAGCAGTACTTC
CDR3aa: CASSLNPGTGKHEQYF

j_gene: TRBJ1-3
v_gene: TRBV9
d_gene: .
abundance: .
CDR3nt: TGTGCCAGCGGAACTACCCCCTACTCTGGAAACACCATATATTTT
CDR3aa: CASGTTPYSGNTIYF

j_gene: TRBJ1-5
v_gene: TRBV7-2
d_gene: .
abundance: .
CDR3nt: TGTGCCAGCAGCTTAGGGCGGGGTGGCAATCAGCCCCAGCATTTT
CDR3aa: CASSLGRGGNQPQHF

j_gene: TRBJ2-1
v_gene: TRBV28
d_gene: .
abundance: .
CDR3nt: TGTGCCAGCACTTCTGCCGGCCAGCGGACCTCCTACAATGAGCAGTTCTTC
CDR3aa: CASTSAGQRTSYNEQFF

j_gene: TRBJ1-3
v_gene: TRBV19
d_gene: .
abundance: .
CDR3nt: TGTGCCAGCGGACTTGACAGGCGTAATTCCTACTCTGGAAACACCATATATTTT
CDR3aa: CASGLDRRNSYSGNTIYF

j_gene: TRBJ2-6
v_gene: TRBV30
d_gene: .
abundance: .
CDR3nt: TGTGCCTGCGGGTCTGGGGCCAACGTCCTGACTTTC
CDR3aa: CACGSGANVLTF

j_gene: TRBJ1-1
v_gene: TRBV11-3
d_gene: .
abundance: .
CDR3nt: TGTGCCAGCAGCCTGGGAGTGAACACTGAAGCTTTCTTT
CDR3aa: CASSLGVNTEAFF

j_gene: TRBJ2-5
v_gene: TRBV2
d_gene: .
abundance: .
CDR3nt: TGTGCCGCCCCGGCGGAGGGGCGAGAGACCCAGTACTTC
CDR3aa: CAAPAEGRETQYF

j_gene: TRBJ2-1
v_gene: TRBV18
d_gene: TRBD2
abundance: .
CDR3nt: TGTGCCAGCTCCTCTGGACTAGCGGGGGTTGAGCAGTTCTTC
CDR3aa: CASSSGLAGVEQFF

j_gene: TRBJ2-5
v_gene: TRBV5-1
d_gene: TRBD2
abundance: .
CDR3nt: TGCGCCAGCAGCTTTACGCCTAGCGGGGGGGCCTTTGAGGAGACCCAGTACTTC
CDR3aa: CASSFTPSGGAFEETQYF

j_gene: TRBJ2-7
v_gene: TRBV10-3
d_gene: .
abundance: .
CDR3nt: TGTGCCACCCCTGTCGTCGGATCAGGGTGCGAGCAGTACTTC
CDR3aa: CATPVVGSGCEQYF

j_gene: TRBJ2-7
v_gene: TRBV11-2
d_gene: .
abundance: few
CDR3nt: TGTGCCAGCAGCTTAGCCCTCTCCTACGAGCAGTACTTC
CDR3aa: CASSLALSYEQYF

j_gene: TRBJ1-1
v_gene: TRBV30
d_gene: .
abundance: .
CDR3nt: TGTGCCTGGAGCTTCGGGTCGACTGAAGCTTTCTTT
CDR3aa: CAWSFGSTEAFF

j_gene: TRBJ2-7
v_gene: TRBV5-1
d_gene: .
abundance: .
CDR3nt: TGCGCCAGCAGCTTTGGCCCAACCTACGAGCAGTACTTC
CDR3aa: CASSFGPTYEQYF

j_gene: TRBJ1-5
v_gene: TRBV27
d_gene: TRBD1
abundance: once
CDR3nt: TGTGCCAGCAGCCCCGGGACAGGGAAGGGGTTTGGTCAGCCCCAGCATTTT
CDR3aa: CASSPGTGKGFGQPQHF

j_gene: TRBJ2-5
v_gene: TRBV18
d_gene: .
abundance: .
CDR3nt: TGTGCCAGCCGGGTTGCTAACGGGGAGACCCAGTACTTC
CDR3aa: CASRVANGETQYF

j_gene: TRBJ2-7
v_gene: TRBV19
d_gene: .
abundance: .
CDR3nt: TGTGCCAGTAGTATAGTGGCGCGGGGCGCCTACGAGCAGTACTTC
CDR3aa: CASSIVARGAYEQYF

j_gene: TRBJ1-4
v_gene: TRBV6-4
d_gene: TRBD1
abundance: .
CDR3nt: TGTGCCAGCAGTGAGGGGACAGGACTTAATGAAAAACTGTTTTTT
CDR3aa: CASSEGTGLNEKLFF

j_gene: TRBJ2-5
v_gene: TRBV6-1
d_gene: .
abundance: .
CDR3nt: TGTGCCAGCAGTTCCCAAGACGGACAGTCGGAGACCCGGTACTTC
CDR3aa: CASSSQDGQSETRYF

j_gene: TRBJ2-5
v_gene: TRBV30
d_gene: .
abundance: .
CDR3nt: TGTGCCTGGAGTGTGGCCAGTTCGGAGACCCAGTACTTC
CDR3aa: CAWSVASSETQYF

j_gene: TRBJ2-7
v_gene: TRBV11-2
d_gene: .
abundance: .
CDR3nt: TGTGCCAGCAGCTGGGAATCCGGGAACTACGAGCAGTACTTC
CDR3aa: CASSWESGNYEQYF